This record looks at one TCR beta chain sequence and its context. What it recognizes is unknown. Researchers collected ten milliliters of peripheral blood from every single donor. There were at least 5.5 micrograms of total RNA extracted from every sample. Together with a sample-barcoded 5' primer, a J-beta primer mix was included in a second PCR lasting roughly 6 to 12 cycles. One entry per CDR3 protein results from TCRdb running MiXCR on the 5' RACE reads. The sample lists roughly 1,800,000 distinct CDR3 sequences; 49% were seen once. The CDR3 loop spans 14 amino acids. Germline CDR1 MNHEY, CDR2 SVGAGI. This record belongs to a study of blood T cells in healthy people across ages. Study findings and constraints: Since the PBMCs were unsorted, naive and antigen-experienced cells could not be conclusively compared.

The clonotype comes from a woman between 40 and 55 years old in good health. V and J are TRBV6-5 and TRBJ2-5; D is ambiguous. The J call is doubtful: the DNA matches TRBJ2-7 better. Material: blood. The CDR3 nucleotides are TGTGCCAGCAGAATTGCCGGAGTGGACTACGAGCAGTACTTC. Amino acid sequence: CASRIAGVDYEQYF.